This TCR beta chain originates from a study of OX40 agonist ivuxolimab in advanced cancers. Overall study context: Patients were treated with intravenous ivuxolimab, dosed at 0.01 to 10 mg/kg and infused every 2 weeks.

Notes on this clone: Its specificity is unknown.

The CDR3 consists of 12 residues. Germline V CDR1 and CDR2: SEHNR, FQNEAQ (reference sequence). Trimming stripped 4 bases from V and 3 bases from J, with 6 bases between. Clones were sequenced by immunoSEQ multiplex PCR, and TCRdb holds only the in-frame ones, with some missing. Of more than 20,000 clones listed, approximately 87% are singletons. Study findings and constraints: Among the lowest peripheral clonal expansion occurred in 0.1-3.0 mg/kg partial responders. Clones of CD4+ and CD8+ blood T cells grew by week 6 at doses of 0.1 to 3.0 mg/kg.

The chain has TRBV7-9 and TRBJ2-5; no reliable D call. The origin of this receptor is an adult with an advanced solid tumor such as melanoma, head and neck, liver or kidney cancer. Sample: CD4+ or CD8+ T cells sorted from blood, taken in a trial of the OX40 agonist ivuxolimab. The CDR3 bases are TGTGCCAGCAGCTCAGTTGAAGAGACCCAGTACTTC. Its protein product is CASSSVEETQYF. Complete variable domain (other parts from reference TRBV7-9 and TRBJ2-5): DTGVSQNPRHKITKRGQNVTFRCDPISEHNRLYWYRQTLGQGPEFLTYFQNEAQLEKSRLLSDRFSAERPKGSFSTLEIQRTEQGDSAMYLCASSSVEETQYFGPGTRLLVL.